Listed here are 8 T cell receptor beta chains from one sample, sequenced in a study of blood T cell repertoires in COVID-19. Profiling relied on immunoSEQ multiplex PCR, and the TCRdb table lists in-frame clones only, not all of them. The repertoire holds 85,000 or so clones, with 81% as singletons. Sequencing input: peripheral blood. The origin of the receptors is a man at least 80 years old with acute or convalescent COVID-19.

The chain carries TRBV27 and TRBJ2-7; 11 bases align to TRBD2. Germline lookup yields CDR1 MNHEY and CDR2 SMNVEV (reference sequence). The V and J ends lost 5 bases and 6 bases, in that order; junction bases with no gene match: 9. The CDR3 is 15 residues long. The CDR3 reads CASSPPLAGVSEQYF. CDR3 DNA: TGTGCCAGCAGTCCCCCACTAGCGGGAGTGAGCGAGCAGTACTTC.

There are a few counts of this clone. The chain couples TRBV5-4 to TRBJ1-6; D is unresolved. V gave up 0 bases and J gave up 6 bases, with 10 bases separating them. Germline loops: CDR1 SGHNT, CDR2 YYREEE (reference sequence). This CDR3 is 15 amino acids long. The CDR3 DNA follows: TGTGCCAGCAGCTTGGGAGACGGACTTAATTCACCCCTCCACTTT. This sequence encodes CASSLGDGLNSPLHF.

This chain connects TRBV6-2 or TRBV6-3 to TRBJ2-7; 8 nucleotides agree with TRBD1. Germline CDR1 and CDR2: MNHEY and SVGEGT. This CDR3 is 16 amino acids long. J was trimmed by 3 bases and V by 5 bases; bases with no gene match: 12. CDR3 residues: CASSPNNRGRNYEQYF. CDR3 in DNA: TGTGCCAGCAGTCCGAACAACAGGGGGAGGAACTACGAGCAGTACTTC.

This clone has a single count. This chain joins TRBV5-1 and TRBJ1-1; perhaps TRBD1 as D (6 bases). The CDR3 has 13 residues. The germline gives CDR1 SGHRS, CDR2 YFSETQ. Trimming stripped 5 bases from V and 8 bases from J, with 16 bases between. CDR3 coding DNA: TGCGCCAGCAGATTGAGTTCTCAGGGGGAAGCTTTCTTT. Protein sequence: CASRLSSQGEAFF.

The rearrangement joins TRBV4-1 to TRBJ2-6; D perhaps matches TRBD2 (5 bases). This CDR3 spans 19 amino acids. In germline, CDR1 is MGHRA, CDR2 YSYEKL. The V end lost 1 base, the J end lost 1 base, and 17 bases lay between the germline ends. CDR3 loop: CASSQVSRRRSSGANVLTF. DNA of the CDR3: TGCGCCAGCAGCCAAGTCTCGCGACGGAGGTCTTCTGGGGCCAACGTCCTGACTTTC.

This clone was seen a handful of times. The gene calls are TRBV19 and TRBJ2-3; 8 nucleotides align to TRBD1. This CDR3 spans 14 amino acids. CDR1 LNHDA and CDR2 SQIVND come from the germline V gene (reference sequence). V shed 7 bases and J 5 bases; nucleotides not matched to a gene: 8. The CDR3 here is CASNSGGVEDTQYF. The CDR3 DNA reads TGTGCCAGTAACTCAGGGGGCGTAGAAGATACGCAGTATTTT. The entire variable domain, with the rest obtained from reference TRBV19 and TRBJ2-3, is as follows: DGGITQSPKYLFRKEGQNVTLSCEQNLNHDAMYWYRQDPGQGLRLIYYSQIVNDFQKGDIAEGYSVSREKKESFPLTVTSAQKNPTAFYLCASNSGGVEDTQYFGPGTRLTVL.

The DNA for the CDR3 is TGTGCCAGCAGCTTAATAGGGACAGGGTCTTCACCCCTCCACTTT. Translation: CASSLIGTGSSPLHF. The rearrangement joins TRBV7-3 to TRBJ1-6; 9 positions agree with TRBD1. The germline CDR1 and CDR2 sequences are SGHTA and FQGTGA. The CDR3 contains 15 residues. With 1 base clipped from V and 9 bases from J, the junction kept 4 bases outside the gene matches.

This sequence joins TRBV6-1 and TRBJ1-2; weak D call: TRBD1 (6 bases). The CDR3 runs to 14 residues. Trimming removed 0 bases at V and 4 bases at J, with 9 bases between. Germline V gene sequence: CDR1 MNHNS, CDR2 SASEGT. CDR3: CASSEARRGYGYTF. The CDR3 coding sequence is TGTGCCAGCAGTGAAGCTCGCAGGGGCTATGGCTACACCTTC.